This T cell receptor (beta chain) was sequenced in a study of T-cell reconstitution after alpha-beta-depleted transplantation in children. Findings and caveats of the study: Several hundred rapidly expanded clones from non-depleted graft cells reportedly supplied alpha-beta T cells about two months post-transplant. Surviving thymic progenitors and recipient T cells were the source of high TCRbeta diversity at day 60 in some patients. Newly produced T cells mostly provided counts and TCRbeta diversity after one year, as hyperexpanded clones declined.

This CDR3 has 15 residues. Germline CDR1 MNHEY, CDR2 SMNVEV (reference sequence). Deletions cut 6 bases from V and 4 bases from J, with 19 bases between. Molecular barcoding with unique molecular identifiers was used for the TCRbeta library. TCRdb re-called the PCR reads through MiXCR, storing one row per CDR3 protein. The repertoire holds hundreds of thousands of distinct CDR3 sequences, with approximately 14% as singletons. This clonotype has a count of ten or more. The target antigen is unknown. This chain uses TRBV27 with TRBJ2-7; D may be TRBD2 (6 bases). The starting material was PBMCs, obtained before TCRalphabeta/CD19-depleted stem cell transplant. The sequence came from a girl aged 2 to 10 with congenital amegakaryocytic thrombocytopenia, due to receive a stem cell transplant. The CDR3 region is CASSPSPGGIYEQYF. CDR3 bases: TGTGCCAGCAGCCCTAGCCCCGGCGGGATATACGAGCAGTACTTC.